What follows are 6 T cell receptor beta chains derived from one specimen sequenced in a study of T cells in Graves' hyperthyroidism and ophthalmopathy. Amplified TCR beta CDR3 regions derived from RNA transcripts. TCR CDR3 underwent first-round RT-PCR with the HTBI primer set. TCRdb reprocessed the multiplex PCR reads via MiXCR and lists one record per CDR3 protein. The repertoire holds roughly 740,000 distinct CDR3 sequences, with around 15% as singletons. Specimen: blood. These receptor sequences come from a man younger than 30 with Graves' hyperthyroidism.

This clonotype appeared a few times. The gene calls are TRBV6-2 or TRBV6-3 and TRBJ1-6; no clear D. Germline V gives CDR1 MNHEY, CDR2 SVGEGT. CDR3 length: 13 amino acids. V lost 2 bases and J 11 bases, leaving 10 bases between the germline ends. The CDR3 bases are TGTGCCAGCAGTTACGTCGGTCCCCCACCCCTCCACTTT. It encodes CASSYVGPPPLHF.

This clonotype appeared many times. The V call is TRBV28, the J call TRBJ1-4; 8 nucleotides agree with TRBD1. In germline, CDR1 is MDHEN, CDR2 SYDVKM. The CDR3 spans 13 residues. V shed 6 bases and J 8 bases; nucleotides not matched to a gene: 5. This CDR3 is CASSQQGGEKLFF. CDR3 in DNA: TGTGCCAGCAGCCAACAGGGGGGAGAAAAACTGTTTTTT.

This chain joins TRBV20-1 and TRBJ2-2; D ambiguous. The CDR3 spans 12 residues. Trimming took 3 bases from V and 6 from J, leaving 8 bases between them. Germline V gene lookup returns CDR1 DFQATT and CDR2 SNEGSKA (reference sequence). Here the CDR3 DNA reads TGCAGTGCTAGCCCCGGGCCCGGGGAGCTGTTTTTT. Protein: CSASPGPGELFF.

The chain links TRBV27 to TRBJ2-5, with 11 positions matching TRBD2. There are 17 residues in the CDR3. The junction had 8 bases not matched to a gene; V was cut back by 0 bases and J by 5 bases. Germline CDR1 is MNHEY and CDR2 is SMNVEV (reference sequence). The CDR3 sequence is CASSLSSGRGEWETQYF. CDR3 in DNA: TGTGCCAGCAGTTTATCTAGCGGGAGGGGGGAGTGGGAGACCCAGTACTTC.

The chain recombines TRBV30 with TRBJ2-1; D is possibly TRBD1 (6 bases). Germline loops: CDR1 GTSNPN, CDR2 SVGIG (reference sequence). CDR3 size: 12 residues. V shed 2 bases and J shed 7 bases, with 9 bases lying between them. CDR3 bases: TGTGCCTGGAGTTTTACAGGGAATGAGCAGTTCTTC. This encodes CAWSFTGNEQFF.

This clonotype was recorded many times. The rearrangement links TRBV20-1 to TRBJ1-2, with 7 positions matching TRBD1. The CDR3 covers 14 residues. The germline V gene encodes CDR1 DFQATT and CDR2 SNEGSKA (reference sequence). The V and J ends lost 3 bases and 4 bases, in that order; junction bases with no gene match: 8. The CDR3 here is CSARGEGTAYGYTF. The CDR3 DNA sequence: TGCAGTGCTAGGGGCGAGGGGACAGCCTATGGCTACACCTTC.